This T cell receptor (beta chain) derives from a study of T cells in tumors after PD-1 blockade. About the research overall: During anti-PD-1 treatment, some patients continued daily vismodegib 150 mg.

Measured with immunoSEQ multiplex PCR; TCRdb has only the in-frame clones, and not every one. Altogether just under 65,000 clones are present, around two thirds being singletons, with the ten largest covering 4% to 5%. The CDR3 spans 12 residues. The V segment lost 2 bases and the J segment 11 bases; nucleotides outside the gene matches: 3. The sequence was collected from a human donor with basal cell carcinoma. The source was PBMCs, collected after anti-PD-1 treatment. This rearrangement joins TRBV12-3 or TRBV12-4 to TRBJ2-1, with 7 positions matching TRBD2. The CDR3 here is CASSLRGGKQFF. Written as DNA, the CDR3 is TGTGCCAGCAGTTTACGCGGGGGTAAGCAGTTCTTC.